This TCR beta chain came from a study of T-cell memory formation after mild COVID-19. From the 5' RACE reads, TCRdb called clonotypes with MiXCR, one entry per CDR3 protein. The sample has fewer than 95,000 distinct CDR3 sequences; about 14% are singletons. Looked up from germline, CDR1 is LGHNA and CDR2 is YSLEER. Between the trimmed V and J ends, which lost 3 bases and 8 bases, there was a span of 17 bases. This CDR3 is built from 15 residues. Sequenced input: PBMCs or a T cell subset sorted from them (not recorded which). The receptor comes from a young man who had mild COVID-19 (a few samples of this study predate the infection). Cell type and time point are not known. The J gene is TRBJ2-1, the V gene TRBV4-3, with D tentatively TRBD2 (7 bases). The CDR3 is CASSHPMGGQDEQFF. For the CDR3, the DNA is TGCGCCAGCAGCCACCCAATGGGGGGGCAAGATGAGCAGTTCTTC.